This T cell receptor beta chain comes out of a study of graft-versus-host responses after intestinal transplantation. V was cut by 6 bases and J by 6 bases, with 15 bases left in between. Germline V gene lookup returns CDR1 MDHEN and CDR2 SYDVKM. This CDR3 has 14 amino acids. The repertoire was sequenced with immunoSEQ multiplex PCR; TCRdb's copy has only in-frame clones and lacks some. Of about 70,000 clones in the sample, 84% were seen once. Regarding this clone: Its specificity is unknown.

The sequencing used unstimulated CD4+ T cells sorted from spleen or lymph node cells, collected before transplant. The TCR comes from a human donor who was the organ donor for an intestinal transplant. V and J are TRBV28 and TRBJ1-5; D perhaps matches TRBD1 (6 bases). The CDR3 DNA is TGTGCCAGCAGCAATACAGGGTTCGGTCAGCCCCAGCATTTT. It specifies CASSNTGFGQPQHF.